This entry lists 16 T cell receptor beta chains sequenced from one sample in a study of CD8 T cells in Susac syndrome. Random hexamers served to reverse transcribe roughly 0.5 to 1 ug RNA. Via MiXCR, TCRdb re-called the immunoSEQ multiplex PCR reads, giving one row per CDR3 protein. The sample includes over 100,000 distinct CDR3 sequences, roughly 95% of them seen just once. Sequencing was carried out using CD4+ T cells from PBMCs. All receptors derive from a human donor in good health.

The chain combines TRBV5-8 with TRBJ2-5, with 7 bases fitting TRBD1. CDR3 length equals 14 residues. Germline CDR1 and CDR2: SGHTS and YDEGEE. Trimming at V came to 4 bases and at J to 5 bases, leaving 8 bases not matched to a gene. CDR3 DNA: TGTGCCAGCAGCCCGACAGGGAATCGTGAGACCCAGTACTTC. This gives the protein CASSPTGNRETQYF.

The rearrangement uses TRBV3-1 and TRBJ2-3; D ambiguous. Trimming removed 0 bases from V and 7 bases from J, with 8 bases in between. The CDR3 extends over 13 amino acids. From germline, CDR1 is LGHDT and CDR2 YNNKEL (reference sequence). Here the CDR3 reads CASSQDRLHTQYF. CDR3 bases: TGTGCCAGCAGCCAAGATCGCTTGCATACGCAGTATTTT.

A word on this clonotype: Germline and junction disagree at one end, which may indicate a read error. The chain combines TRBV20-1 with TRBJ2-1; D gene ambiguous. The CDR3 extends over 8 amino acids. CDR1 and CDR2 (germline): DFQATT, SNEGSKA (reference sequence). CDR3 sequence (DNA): TGCAGTGCTGGAGAATGGTTCTTC. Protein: CSAGEWFF.

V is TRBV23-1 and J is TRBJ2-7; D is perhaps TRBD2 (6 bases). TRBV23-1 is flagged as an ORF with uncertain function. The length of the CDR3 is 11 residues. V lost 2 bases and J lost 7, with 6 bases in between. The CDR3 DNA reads TGCGCCAGCAGTCAAGGGAGGGAGCAGTACTTC. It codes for CASSQGREQYF.

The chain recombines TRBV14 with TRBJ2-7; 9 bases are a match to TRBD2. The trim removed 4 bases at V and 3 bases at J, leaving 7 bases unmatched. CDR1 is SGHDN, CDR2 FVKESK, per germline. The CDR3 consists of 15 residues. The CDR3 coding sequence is TGTGCCAGCAGCCCCAGCGGGGGGCTCCTCTACGAGCAGTACTTC. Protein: CASSPSGGLLYEQYF.

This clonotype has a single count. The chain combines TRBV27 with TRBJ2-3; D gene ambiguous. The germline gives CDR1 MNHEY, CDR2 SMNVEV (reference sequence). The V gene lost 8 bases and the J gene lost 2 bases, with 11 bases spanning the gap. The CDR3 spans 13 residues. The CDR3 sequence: CASSPDYTDTQYF. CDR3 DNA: TGTGCCAGCTCACCCGATTACACAGATACGCAGTATTTT.

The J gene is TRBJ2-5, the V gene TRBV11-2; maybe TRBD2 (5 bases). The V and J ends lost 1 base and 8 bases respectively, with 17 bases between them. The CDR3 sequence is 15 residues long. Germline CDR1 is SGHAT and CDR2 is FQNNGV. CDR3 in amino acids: CASSLVSWGVDTQYF. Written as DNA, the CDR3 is TGTGCCAGCAGCTTAGTTTCTTGGGGAGTCGACACCCAGTACTTC.

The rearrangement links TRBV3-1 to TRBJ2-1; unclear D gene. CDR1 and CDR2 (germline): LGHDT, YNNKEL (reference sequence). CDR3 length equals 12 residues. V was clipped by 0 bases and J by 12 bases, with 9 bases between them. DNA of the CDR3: TGTGCCAGCAGCCAAGAAGGGATTTCGCAGTTCTTC. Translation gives CASSQEGISQFF.

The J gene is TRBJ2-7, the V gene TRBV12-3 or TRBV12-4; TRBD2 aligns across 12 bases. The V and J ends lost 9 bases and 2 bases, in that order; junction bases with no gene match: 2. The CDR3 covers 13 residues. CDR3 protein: CASRTSGTYEQYF. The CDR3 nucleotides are TGTGCCAGTAGGACTAGCGGGACCTACGAGCAGTACTTC.

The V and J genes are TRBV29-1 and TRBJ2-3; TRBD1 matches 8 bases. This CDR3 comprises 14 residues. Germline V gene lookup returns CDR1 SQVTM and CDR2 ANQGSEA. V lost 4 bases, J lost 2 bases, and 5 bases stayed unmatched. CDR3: CSVVRTGSTDTQYF. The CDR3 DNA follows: TGCAGCGTTGTTAGGACAGGGTCCACAGATACGCAGTATTTT.

The CDR3 coding sequence is TGCAGTGCCCCAGGACAGGGGGGCACTGAAGCTTTCTTT. It encodes CSAPGQGGTEAFF. The chain recombines TRBV20-1 with TRBJ1-1; 10 bases agree with TRBD1. Germline V gene sequence: CDR1 DFQATT, CDR2 SNEGSKA (reference sequence). V lost 6 bases, J lost 4 bases, and 5 bases stayed unmatched. This CDR3 spans 13 amino acids.

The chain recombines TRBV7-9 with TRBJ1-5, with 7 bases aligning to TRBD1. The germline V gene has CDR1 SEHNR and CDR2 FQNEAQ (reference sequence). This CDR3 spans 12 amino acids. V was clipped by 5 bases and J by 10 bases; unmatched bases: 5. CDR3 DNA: TGTGCCAGCAGCCCTCCAGGGGGTCCCCAGCATTTT. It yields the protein CASSPPGGPQHF.

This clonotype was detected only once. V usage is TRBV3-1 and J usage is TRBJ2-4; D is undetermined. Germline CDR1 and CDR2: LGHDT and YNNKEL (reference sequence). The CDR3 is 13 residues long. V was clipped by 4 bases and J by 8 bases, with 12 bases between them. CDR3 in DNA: TGTGCCAGCAGCCGAAACTATGAGGACATTCAGTACTTC. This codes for CASSRNYEDIQYF.

CDR3 DNA: TGCAGTGCTAAGGAGATCGGCACTGAAGCTTTCTTT. This encodes CSAKEIGTEAFF. The chain recombines TRBV20-1 with TRBJ1-1, with D unclear. The germline CDR1 and CDR2 sequences are DFQATT and SNEGSKA (reference sequence). This CDR3 spans 12 amino acids. V lost 4 bases and J lost 4, with 10 bases in between.

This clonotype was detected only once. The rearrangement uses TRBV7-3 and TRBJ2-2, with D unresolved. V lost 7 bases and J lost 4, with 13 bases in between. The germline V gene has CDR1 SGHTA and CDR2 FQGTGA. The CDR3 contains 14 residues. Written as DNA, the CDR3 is TGTGCCAGCAAGTACAGCCCTGGCACCGGGGAGCTGTTTTTT. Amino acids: CASKYSPGTGELFF.

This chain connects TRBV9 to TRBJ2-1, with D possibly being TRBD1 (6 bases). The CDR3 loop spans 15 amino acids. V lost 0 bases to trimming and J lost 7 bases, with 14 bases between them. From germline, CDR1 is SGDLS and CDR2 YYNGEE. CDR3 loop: CASSVGGGAGNEQFF. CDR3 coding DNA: TGTGCCAGCAGCGTAGGTGGGGGCGCTGGAAATGAGCAGTTCTTC.